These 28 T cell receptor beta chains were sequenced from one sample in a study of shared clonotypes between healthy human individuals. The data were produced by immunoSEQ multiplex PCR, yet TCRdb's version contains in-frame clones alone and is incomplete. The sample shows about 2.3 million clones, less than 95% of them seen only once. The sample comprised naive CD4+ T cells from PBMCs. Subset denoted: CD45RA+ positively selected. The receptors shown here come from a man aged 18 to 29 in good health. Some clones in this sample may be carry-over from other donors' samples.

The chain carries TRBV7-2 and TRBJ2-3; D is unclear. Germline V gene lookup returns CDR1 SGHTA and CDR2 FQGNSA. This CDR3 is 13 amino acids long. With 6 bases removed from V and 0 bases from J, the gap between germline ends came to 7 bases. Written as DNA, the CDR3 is TGTGCCAGCAGAGACGCGAGCACAGATACGCAGTATTTT. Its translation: CASRDASTDTQYF.

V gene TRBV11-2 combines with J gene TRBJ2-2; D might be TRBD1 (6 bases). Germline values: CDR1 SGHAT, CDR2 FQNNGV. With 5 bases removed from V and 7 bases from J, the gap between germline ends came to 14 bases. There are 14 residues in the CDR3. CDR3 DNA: TGTGCCAGCAGCCGTAGGGGGAAGTTCGGGGAGCTGTTTTTT. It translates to CASSRRGKFGELFF.

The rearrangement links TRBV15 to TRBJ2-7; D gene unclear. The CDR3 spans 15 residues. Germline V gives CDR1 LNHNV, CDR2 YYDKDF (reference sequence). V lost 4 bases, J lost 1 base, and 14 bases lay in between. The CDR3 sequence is CATSKLFAASYEQYF. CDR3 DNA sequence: TGTGCCACCAGCAAACTGTTCGCGGCGTCCTACGAGCAGTACTTC.

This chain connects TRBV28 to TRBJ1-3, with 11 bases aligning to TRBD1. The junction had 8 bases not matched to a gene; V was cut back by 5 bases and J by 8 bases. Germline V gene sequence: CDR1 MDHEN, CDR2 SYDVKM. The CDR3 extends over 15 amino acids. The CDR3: CASSPRTGGLDTIYF. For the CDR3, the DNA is TGTGCCAGCAGTCCCAGGACAGGGGGCTTGGACACCATATATTTT.

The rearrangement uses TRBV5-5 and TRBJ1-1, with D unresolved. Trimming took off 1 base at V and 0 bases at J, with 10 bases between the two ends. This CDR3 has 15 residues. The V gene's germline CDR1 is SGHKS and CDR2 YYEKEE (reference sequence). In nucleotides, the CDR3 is TGTGCCAGCAGCTTGTGGGCAAGGATGAACACTGAAGCTTTCTTT. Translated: CASSLWARMNTEAFF.

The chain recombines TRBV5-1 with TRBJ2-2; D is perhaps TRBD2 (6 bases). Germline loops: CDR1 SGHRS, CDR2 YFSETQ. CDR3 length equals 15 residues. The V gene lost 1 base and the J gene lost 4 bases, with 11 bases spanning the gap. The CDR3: CASSLPSDPTGELFF. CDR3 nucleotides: TGCGCCAGCAGCTTGCCTAGCGACCCCACCGGGGAGCTGTTTTTT.

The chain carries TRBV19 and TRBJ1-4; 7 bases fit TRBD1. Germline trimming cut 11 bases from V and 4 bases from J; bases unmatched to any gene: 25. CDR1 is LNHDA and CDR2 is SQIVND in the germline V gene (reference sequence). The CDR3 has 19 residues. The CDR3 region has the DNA TGTGCCTACCGCCCCCCAGGACAGGTCCTGGAGCGGGATAATGAAAAACTGTTTTTT. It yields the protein CAYRPPGQVLERDNEKLFF.

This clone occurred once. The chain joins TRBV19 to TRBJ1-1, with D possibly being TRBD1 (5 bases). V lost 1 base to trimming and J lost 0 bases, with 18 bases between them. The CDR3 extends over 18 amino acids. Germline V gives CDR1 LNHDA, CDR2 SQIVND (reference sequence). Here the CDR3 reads CASSIARGRGIMNTEAFF. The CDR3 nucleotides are TGTGCCAGTAGTATAGCGAGGGGCCGGGGAATCATGAACACTGAAGCTTTCTTT.

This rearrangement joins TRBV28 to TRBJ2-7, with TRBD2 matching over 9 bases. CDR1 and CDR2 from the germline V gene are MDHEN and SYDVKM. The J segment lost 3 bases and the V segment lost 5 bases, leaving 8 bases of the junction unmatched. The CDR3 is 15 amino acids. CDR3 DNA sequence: TGTGCCAGCAGTCCGGGACTAGCATTAGACTACGAGCAGTACTTC. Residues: CASSPGLALDYEQYF.

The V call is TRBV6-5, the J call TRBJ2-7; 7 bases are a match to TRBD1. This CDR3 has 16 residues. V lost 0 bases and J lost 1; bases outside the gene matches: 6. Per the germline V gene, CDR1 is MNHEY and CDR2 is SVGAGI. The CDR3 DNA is TGTGCCAGCAGTTACTCTCGACAGGGTCGATCCTACGAGCAGTACTTC. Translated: CASSYSRQGRSYEQYF.

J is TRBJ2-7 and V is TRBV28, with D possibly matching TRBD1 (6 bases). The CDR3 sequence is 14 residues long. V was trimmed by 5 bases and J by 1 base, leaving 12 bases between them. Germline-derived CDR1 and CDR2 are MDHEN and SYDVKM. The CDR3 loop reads CASSPPTGSYEQYF. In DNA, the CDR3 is TGTGCCAGCAGTCCACCGACAGGTTCCTACGAGCAGTACTTC.

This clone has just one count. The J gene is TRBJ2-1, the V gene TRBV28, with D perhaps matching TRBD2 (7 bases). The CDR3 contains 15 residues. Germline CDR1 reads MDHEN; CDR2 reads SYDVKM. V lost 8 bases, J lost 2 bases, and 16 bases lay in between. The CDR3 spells CASDGGGRAYNEQFF. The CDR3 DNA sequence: TGTGCCAGCGATGGGGGGGGCAGAGCCTACAATGAGCAGTTCTTC.

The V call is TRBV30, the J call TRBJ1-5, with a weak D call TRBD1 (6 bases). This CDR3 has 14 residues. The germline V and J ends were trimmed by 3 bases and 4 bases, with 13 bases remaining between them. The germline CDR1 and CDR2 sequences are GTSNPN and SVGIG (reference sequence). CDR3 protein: CAWSTTGYNQPQHF. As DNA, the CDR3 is TGTGCCTGGAGCACTACAGGGTATAATCAGCCCCAGCATTTT.

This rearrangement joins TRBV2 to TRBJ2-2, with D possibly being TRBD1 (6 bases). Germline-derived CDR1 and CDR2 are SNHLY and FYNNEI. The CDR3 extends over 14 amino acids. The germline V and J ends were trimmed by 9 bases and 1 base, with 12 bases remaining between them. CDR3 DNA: TGTGCCAGTATCTTACAGGGGAACACCGGGGAGCTGTTTTTT. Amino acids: CASILQGNTGELFF.

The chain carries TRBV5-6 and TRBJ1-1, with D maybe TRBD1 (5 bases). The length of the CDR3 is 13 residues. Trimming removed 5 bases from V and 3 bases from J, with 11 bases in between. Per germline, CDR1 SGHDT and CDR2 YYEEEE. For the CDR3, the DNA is TGTGCCAGCAGATCCAGGGAGGACACTGAAGCTTTCTTT. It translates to CASRSREDTEAFF. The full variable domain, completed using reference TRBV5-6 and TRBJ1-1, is DAGVTQSPTHLIKTRGQQVTLRCSPKSGHDTVSWYQQALGQGPQFIFQYYEEEERQRGNFPDRFSGHQFPNYSSELNVNALLLGDSALYLCASRSREDTEAFFGQGTRLTVV.

The CDR3 is CASSTRTSGNYNEQFF. The CDR3 region has the DNA TGTGCCAGCAGCACAAGGACTAGCGGAAACTACAATGAGCAGTTCTTC. V usage is TRBV21-1 and J usage is TRBJ2-1; TRBD2 reflects the table's D call only, with no check against the DNA. TRBV21-1 is a pseudogene segment. The length of the CDR3 is 16 residues.

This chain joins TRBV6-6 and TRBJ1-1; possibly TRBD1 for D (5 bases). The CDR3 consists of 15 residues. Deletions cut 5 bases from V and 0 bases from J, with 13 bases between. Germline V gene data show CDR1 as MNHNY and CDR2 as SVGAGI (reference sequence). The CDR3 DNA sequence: TGTGCCAGCAGTGACGGGGGTACCGTGAACACTGAAGCTTTCTTT. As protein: CASSDGGTVNTEAFF.

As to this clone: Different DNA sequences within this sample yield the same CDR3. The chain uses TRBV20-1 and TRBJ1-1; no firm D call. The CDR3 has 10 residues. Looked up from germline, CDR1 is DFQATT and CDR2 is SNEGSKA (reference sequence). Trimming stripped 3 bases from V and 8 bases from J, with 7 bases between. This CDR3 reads CSARLREAFF. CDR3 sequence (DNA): TGCAGTGCTAGGCTCCGGGAAGCTTTCTTT.

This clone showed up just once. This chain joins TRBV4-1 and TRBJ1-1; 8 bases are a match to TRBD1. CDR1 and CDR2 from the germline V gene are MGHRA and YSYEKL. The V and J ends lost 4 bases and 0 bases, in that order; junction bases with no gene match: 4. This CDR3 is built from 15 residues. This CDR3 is CASSRGTGLNTEAFF. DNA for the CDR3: TGCGCCAGCAGCCGGGGGACAGGTCTGAACACTGAAGCTTTCTTT.

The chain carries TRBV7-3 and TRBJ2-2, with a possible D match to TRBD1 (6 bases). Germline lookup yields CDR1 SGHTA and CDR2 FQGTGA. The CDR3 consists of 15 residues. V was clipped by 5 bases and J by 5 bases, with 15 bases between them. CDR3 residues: CASSLTGQGTGELFF. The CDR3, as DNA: TGTGCCAGCAGCCTTACGGGGCAGGGGACCGGGGAGCTGTTTTTT.

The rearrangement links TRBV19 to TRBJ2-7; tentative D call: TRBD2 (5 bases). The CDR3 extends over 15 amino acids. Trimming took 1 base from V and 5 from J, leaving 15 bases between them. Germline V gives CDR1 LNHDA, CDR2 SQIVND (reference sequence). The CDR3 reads CASSIGGRGFDEQYF. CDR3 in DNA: TGTGCCAGTAGTATAGGAGGGCGTGGTTTCGACGAGCAGTACTTC.

CDR3 in DNA: TGTGCCAGCAGCAAAGTAGATTTTGCCGCTGGCTACACCTTC. This gives the protein CASSKVDFAAGYTF. This chain links TRBV21-1 with TRBJ1-2. TRBV21-1 is flagged as a pseudogene. This CDR3 comprises 14 residues.

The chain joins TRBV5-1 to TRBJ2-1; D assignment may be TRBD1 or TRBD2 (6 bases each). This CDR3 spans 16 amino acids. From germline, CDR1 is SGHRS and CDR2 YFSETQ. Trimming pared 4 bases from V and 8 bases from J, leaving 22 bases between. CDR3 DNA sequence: TGCGCCAGCAGCCCTCCACGGGGGCTCCACGGGGATGAGCAGTTCTTC. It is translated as CASSPPRGLHGDEQFF.

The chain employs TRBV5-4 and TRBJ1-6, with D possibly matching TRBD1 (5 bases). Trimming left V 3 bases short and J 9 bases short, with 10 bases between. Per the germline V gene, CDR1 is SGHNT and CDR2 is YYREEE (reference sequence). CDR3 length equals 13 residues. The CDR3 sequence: CASSWGVASPLHF. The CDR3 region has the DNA TGTGCCAGCAGCTGGGGGGTAGCTTCACCCCTCCACTTT. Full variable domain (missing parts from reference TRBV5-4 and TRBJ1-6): ETGVTQSPTHLIKTRGQQVTLRCSSQSGHNTVSWYQQALGQGPQFIFQYYREEENGRGNFPPRFSGLQFPNYSSELNVNALELDDSALYLCASSWGVASPLHFGNGTRLTVT.

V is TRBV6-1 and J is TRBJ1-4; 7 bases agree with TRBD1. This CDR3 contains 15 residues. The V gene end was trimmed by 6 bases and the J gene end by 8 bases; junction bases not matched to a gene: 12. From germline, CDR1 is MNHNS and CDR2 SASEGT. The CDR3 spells CASRLTGLSWEKLFF. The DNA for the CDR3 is TGTGCCAGCAGATTGACAGGGTTATCGTGGGAAAAACTGTTTTTT.

In DNA form, the CDR3 reads TGTGCCAGCAGCCCCAGGGCGGCCCAAGAGACCCAGTACTTC. Translating it yields CASSPRAAQETQYF. The rearrangement links TRBV11-2 to TRBJ2-5; a possible D gene is TRBD1 (5 bases). This CDR3 spans 14 amino acids. Germline values: CDR1 SGHAT, CDR2 FQNNGV. V shed 5 bases and J shed 1 base, with 11 bases lying between them.

The CDR3 loop is CATGKGGITDTQYF. The CDR3 DNA reads TGTGCCACGGGGAAGGGCGGGATCACAGATACGCAGTATTTT. J is TRBJ2-3 and V is TRBV10-3; a weak D match, TRBD2 (6 bases). CDR3 length: 14 amino acids. Germline-derived CDR1 and CDR2 are ENHRY and SYGVKD. Trimming pared 10 bases from V and 2 bases from J, leaving 16 bases between.

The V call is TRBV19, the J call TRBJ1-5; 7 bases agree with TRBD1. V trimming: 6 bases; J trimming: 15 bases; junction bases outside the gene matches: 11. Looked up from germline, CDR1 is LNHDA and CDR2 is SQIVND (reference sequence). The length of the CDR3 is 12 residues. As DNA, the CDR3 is TGTGCCAGTAGAATTAGGGACAGCCAAACGCATTTT. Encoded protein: CASRIRDSQTHF. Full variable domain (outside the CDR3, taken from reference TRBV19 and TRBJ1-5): DGGITQSPKYLFRKEGQNVTLSCEQNLNHDAMYWYRQDPGQGLRLIYYSQIVNDFQKGDIAEGYSVSREKKESFPLTVTSAQKNPTAFYLCASRIRDSQTHFGDGTRLSIL.